This section outlines one T cell receptor (beta chain) sequence together with its context. Its cognate antigen is unknown. Germline V gene sequence: CDR1 LNHDA, CDR2 SQIVND (reference sequence). This CDR3 contains 14 residues. Deletions cut 7 bases from V and 4 bases from J, with 14 bases between. Expressed TCRB transcripts were sequenced, since all the RNA that had been isolated was reverse transcribed. The table came from immunoSEQ multiplex PCR; TCRdb's copy has only in-frame clones and leaves some out. The sample has 150,000 to 200,000 clones, 6.5% to 10% seen once. This sample stems from a study of beta chain features in type 1 diabetes. The wider study: There were approximately 100,000,000 sorted cells examined across all samples.

Each population that was sorted was more than 95% pure. Overall study findings and caveats: Shortening that was moderate but significant affected the TCRB CDR3s of Type 1 diabetes patients in all four CD4+ subsets.

This receptor was taken from a woman between 18 and 29 years old with type 1 diabetes. The material sequenced was central memory CD4+ T cells from blood. The J gene is TRBJ2-1, the V gene TRBV19; D is ambiguous. This CDR3 is CASNSQLRYNEQFF. CDR3 in DNA: TGTGCCAGTAATTCTCAGCTGCGGTACAATGAGCAGTTCTTC.